This note documents a single TCR beta chain sequence. The record originates from a study of control samples from healthy donors and cancer patients. Profiled with immunoSEQ multiplex PCR; TCRdb holds only in-frame clones, not every one. The sample lists 100,000 to 150,000 clones; around 90% were seen once. Per germline, CDR1 SNHLY and CDR2 FYNNEI. V was shortened by 5 bases and J by 1 base, with 9 bases between the two germline ends. The CDR3 is 14 amino acids. The sequencing input was blood. This clonotype was sampled from a man aged 18 to 35 in good health. The V call is TRBV2, the J call TRBJ2-4; unclear D gene. The CDR3 sequence is CASSRAEAKNIQYF. In nucleotides, the CDR3 is TGTGCCAGCAGTCGGGCAGAGGCCAAAAACATTCAGTACTTC.